These T cell receptor beta chains were read from a single sample in a study of cytomegalovirus exposure and HLA in healthy donors. Generated by immunoSEQ multiplex PCR, the TCRdb table keeps only in-frame clones and is missing some. The table includes about 140,000 clones, roughly 65% detected once. Sequenced input: PBMCs. The receptor set was obtained from a woman aged 30 to 39 in good health and CMV-seronegative. CDR3s include the opening cysteine and the closing phenylalanine or tryptophan. The order of the fields is D gene, clone size, J gene, V gene, CDR3 DNA, CDR3 protein. A D gene is named only where the DNA matches it firmly. Some rows mark clone size as missing; the rest say once, few, many or name a class of expanded clone.

d_call: .; clone_size: few; j_call: TRBJ1-2; v_call: TRBV18; cdr3_nt: TGTGCCAGCTCACCAAGAGAGACAGTCTCTAACTATGGCTACACCTTC; cdr3_aa: CASSPRETVSNYGYTF
d_call: .; clone_size: .; j_call: TRBJ1-5; v_call: TRBV6-6; cdr3_nt: TGTGCCAGCAGTTACTCACAGGTTAGCAATCAGCCCCAGCATTTT; cdr3_aa: CASSYSQVSNQPQHF
d_call: .; clone_size: few; j_call: TRBJ2-3; v_call: TRBV7-6; cdr3_nt: TGTGCCAGCAGCTTAGGGACGGGGAGCACAGATACGCAGTATTTT; cdr3_aa: CASSLGTGSTDTQYF
d_call: .; clone_size: .; j_call: TRBJ1-5; v_call: TRBV10-2; cdr3_nt: TGCGCCAGCAGTGAGGGGGTAGGGGGGGTCTTTGATAGCAATCAGCCCCAGCATTTT; cdr3_aa: CASSEGVGGVFDSNQPQHF
d_call: .; clone_size: .; j_call: TRBJ1-1; v_call: TRBV19; cdr3_nt: TGTGCCAGTGTAGCCCGGGGGGCGAACACTGAAGCTTTCTTT; cdr3_aa: CASVARGANTEAFF
d_call: .; clone_size: .; j_call: TRBJ2-1; v_call: TRBV27; cdr3_nt: TGTGCCAGCAGTATAGCATGGGAGGACAATGAGCAGTTCTTC; cdr3_aa: CASSIAWEDNEQFF
d_call: .; clone_size: .; j_call: TRBJ2-2; v_call: TRBV29-1; cdr3_nt: TGCAGCGTTGTAACCGGGACTTTTAACACCGGGGAGCTGTTTTTT; cdr3_aa: CSVVTGTFNTGELFF
d_call: TRBD2; clone_size: .; j_call: TRBJ2-7; v_call: TRBV6-5; cdr3_nt: TGTGCCAGCGGGACTAGCGATACCTACGAGCAGTACTTC; cdr3_aa: CASGTSDTYEQYF
d_call: TRBD1; clone_size: .; j_call: TRBJ1-3; v_call: TRBV7-2; cdr3_nt: TGTGCCAGCAGCTTGACGGGACAGGGCCCCCTCTCTGGAAACACCATATATTTT; cdr3_aa: CASSLTGQGPLSGNTIYF
d_call: .; clone_size: .; j_call: TRBJ2-5; v_call: TRBV5-1; cdr3_nt: TGCGCCAGCAGCTTTTTCCCCTCCGGGAGAGACCAAGAGACCCAGTACTTC; cdr3_aa: CASSFFPSGRDQETQYF
d_call: .; clone_size: .; j_call: TRBJ1-4; v_call: TRBV5-6; cdr3_nt: TGTGCCAGCAGCTGGTTTAATGGCAATAATGAAAAACTGTTTTTT; cdr3_aa: CASSWFNGNNEKLFF
d_call: TRBD1; clone_size: few; j_call: TRBJ1-6; v_call: TRBV9; cdr3_nt: TGTGCCAGCAGCGTCGGGACAGGGGGGAGCTCACCCCTCCACTTT; cdr3_aa: CASSVGTGGSSPLHF
d_call: .; clone_size: few; j_call: TRBJ2-2; v_call: TRBV7-9; cdr3_nt: TGTGCCAGCAGCCCCGAAGGGGGGAACACCGGGGAGCTGTTTTTT; cdr3_aa: CASSPEGGNTGELFF
d_call: .; clone_size: .; j_call: TRBJ1-1; v_call: TRBV6-5; cdr3_nt: TGTGCCAGCAGTGAAACTGGGGCTAACACTGAAGCTTTCTTT; cdr3_aa: CASSETGANTEAFF
d_call: TRBD2; clone_size: few; j_call: TRBJ2-7; v_call: TRBV6-1; cdr3_nt: TGTGCCAGCAGTACGAGCGGGAGGCCATCCTCCGAGCAGTACTTC; cdr3_aa: CASSTSGRPSSEQYF
d_call: TRBD1; clone_size: .; j_call: TRBJ1-2; v_call: TRBV28; cdr3_nt: TGTGCCAGCACCTTCCTGACAGGGACTAACTATGGCTACACCTTC; cdr3_aa: CASTFLTGTNYGYTF
d_call: TRBD2; clone_size: .; j_call: TRBJ2-3; v_call: TRBV11-2; cdr3_nt: TGTGCCAGCAGCTCGGGACTAGCGGGGGCCTTTAATACGCAGTATTTT; cdr3_aa: CASSSGLAGAFNTQYF
d_call: .; clone_size: .; j_call: TRBJ2-7; v_call: TRBV10-3; cdr3_nt: TGTGCCATCAGTGAGATGCCCGGTTCCGAGCAGTACTTC; cdr3_aa: CAISEMPGSEQYF
d_call: .; clone_size: few; j_call: TRBJ2-6; v_call: TRBV27; cdr3_nt: TGTGCCAGCAGTTTACAGCGTCCAGATCGGAAGTCTGGGGCCAACGTCCTGACTTTC; cdr3_aa: CASSLQRPDRKSGANVLTF
d_call: .; clone_size: .; j_call: TRBJ2-2; v_call: TRBV7-3; cdr3_nt: TGTGCCAGCTCCCAGGGACTTACAATTTTCACCGGGGAGCTGTTTTTT; cdr3_aa: CASSQGLTIFTGELFF
d_call: .; clone_size: .; j_call: TRBJ1-3; v_call: TRBV5-1; cdr3_nt: TGCGCCAGCAGTATGGAGGGAGTCGGGAACACCATATATTTT; cdr3_aa: CASSMEGVGNTIYF
d_call: .; clone_size: .; j_call: TRBJ1-1; v_call: TRBV6-5; cdr3_nt: TGTGCCAGCAGGAATGGCAGGGCGAACACTGAAGCTTTCTTT; cdr3_aa: CASRNGRANTEAFF
d_call: .; clone_size: .; j_call: TRBJ2-1; v_call: TRBV5-4; cdr3_nt: TGTGCCAGCAGCGTACCAGGAGGGGAGGAGTTCTTC; cdr3_aa: CASSVPGGEEFF
d_call: .; clone_size: .; j_call: TRBJ2-7; v_call: TRBV11-2; cdr3_nt: TGTGCCAGCAGCTTCGGCGGGAAGTCCTACGAGCAGTACTTC; cdr3_aa: CASSFGGKSYEQYF
d_call: .; clone_size: .; j_call: TRBJ2-2; v_call: TRBV10-3; cdr3_nt: TGTGCCATCCAAGGGCGGGGCACCGGGGAGCTGTTTTTT; cdr3_aa: CAIQGRGTGELFF
d_call: TRBD1; clone_size: .; j_call: TRBJ1-2; v_call: TRBV7-9; cdr3_nt: TGTGCCAGCAGCCAGGGGGAAGGCTACACCTTC; cdr3_aa: CASSQGEGYTF
d_call: TRBD1; clone_size: .; j_call: TRBJ1-2; v_call: TRBV28; cdr3_nt: TGTGCCAGCAGTTTTGAGACAGGGCGTACCCACTTC; cdr3_aa: CASSFETGRTHF